The text below deals with one T cell receptor beta chain. This record belongs to a study of cytomegalovirus exposure and HLA in healthy donors. A multiplex PCR was run with 60 Vbeta primers and 13 Jbeta primers. Some clones are missing from TCRdb's copy, which holds only in-frame ones; the method was immunoSEQ multiplex PCR. The sample totals about 77,000 clones; its top ten clones hold approximately 15%. The length of the CDR3 is 14 residues. The V segment lost 11 bases and the J segment 2 bases; nucleotides outside the gene matches: 8. Looked up from germline, CDR1 is LNHDA and CDR2 is SQIVND (reference sequence).

The sequencing sample was made of PBMCs. The chain carries TRBV19 and TRBJ2-7; TRBD1 matches 11 bases. The sequence came from a man aged 50 to 60 in good health and CMV-seropositive. The CDR3 bases are TGTGCCTCCGCCGGGGACAGGGGGGCCTACGAGCAGTACTTC. It is translated as CASAGDRGAYEQYF.